This TCR beta chain was sequenced during a study of monozygotic twins with inflammatory bowel disease. Study-wide points: By inverse Simpson index, TCRbeta diversity was lower in IBD patients than in healthy co-twins.

Using the 5' RACE reads, TCRdb records one entry per CDR3 protein without DNA. The sample holds a few hundred thousand distinct CDR3 sequences. A word on this clonotype: No antigen is known for it.

The CDR3 has 14 residues. For every donor, one blood sample of around 2.5 ml was drawn. The clonotype originates from a human donor with ulcerative colitis or Crohn's disease, or a healthy co-twin of an affected twin (not recorded which). What was sequenced was blood. The chain carries TRBV12-3 or TRBV12-4 and TRBJ2-7; the TCRdb call, TRBD2, lacks DNA for checking. CDR3 residues: CASSSGGTIYEQYF.